This T cell receptor (beta chain) was profiled in a study of blood T cell repertoires in COVID-19. The germline gives CDR1 SGDLS, CDR2 YYNGEE. The CDR3 runs to 15 residues. Trimming cost V 0 bases and J 1 base, with 9 bases left between them. Sequencing was performed with immunoSEQ multiplex PCR; in TCRdb, only in-frame clones are kept and a portion is missing. This sample has 250,000 to 300,000 clones; approximately 88% occur once, and the top ten carry 1.5% to 2%. This clone was recorded only once. Material: PBMCs or T cells enriched from blood (not recorded which). This sequence joins TRBV9 and TRBJ2-3; D is possibly TRBD2 (6 bases). The TCR originated in a woman aged 40 to 50 who had recovered from COVID-19. The CDR3 reads CASSVVSSGTDTQYF. CDR3 DNA sequence: TGTGCCAGCAGCGTAGTATCTAGCGGCACAGATACGCAGTATTTT.